The clone carrying this T cell receptor beta chain was found many times. No antigen is known for it. The use of a sample-barcoded 5' primer and a J-beta primer mix characterized a second PCR of about 6 to 12 cycles. One entry per CDR3 protein, called by TCRdb with MiXCR from the 5' RACE reads. The top ten clones hold more than 20% of a sample with hundreds of thousands of distinct CDR3 sequences, 35% to 45% of them seen once. The entry originates in a study of blood T cells in healthy people across ages. Study outcomes and limitations: Older age coincided with a roughly linear decline in TCR beta diversity per million T cells. The study found TCR beta diversity correlated strongly with naive T cell percentage.

The V end lost 2 bases, the J end lost 5 bases, and 15 bases lay between the germline ends. Germline CDR1 SQVTM, CDR2 ANQGSEA. The CDR3 consists of 15 residues. The clonotype comes from a woman in her fifties or sixties in good health. Sequenced: blood. V is TRBV29-1 and J is TRBJ2-2; tentatively, D is TRBD2 (6 bases). The CDR3 reads CSVERAGVGTGELFF. DNA of the CDR3: TGCAGCGTTGAACGAGCGGGTGTCGGAACCGGGGAGCTGTTTTTT.